This T cell receptor (beta chain) is from a study of blood T cell repertoires in COVID-19. The overall study: Samples came from the United States, Italy and Spain, spanning acute and convalescent COVID-19.

The repertoire was sequenced with immunoSEQ multiplex PCR; TCRdb's copy has only in-frame clones and lacks some. The data contain around 16,000 clones, about four fifths of them singletons. The length of the CDR3 is 13 residues. V lost 8 bases, J lost 7 bases, and 16 bases lay in between. Germline values: CDR1 SGDLS, CDR2 YYNGEE. This chain links TRBV9 with TRBJ2-1; perhaps TRBD1 as D (5 bases). This TCR derives from an elderly man with active COVID-19. The material sequenced was peripheral blood. This chain's CDR3 is CARTELSRNEQFF. CDR3 in DNA: TGTGCCAGGACAGAGCTGTCCAGAAATGAGCAGTTCTTC. Drawing the rest from reference TRBV9 and TRBJ2-1, the complete variable domain is DSGVTQTPKHLITATGQRVTLRCSPRSGDLSVYWYQQSLDQGLQFLIQYYNGEERAKGNILERFSAQQFPDLHSELNLSSLELGDSALYFCARTELSRNEQFFGPGTRLTVL.